This T cell receptor (beta chain) originates from a study of CD4 T cells in relation to SARS-CoV-2 and coronaviruses. Across the whole study: Crossreactive spike epitopes shared across donors were mapped to their HLA restriction.

Clones were read by immunoSEQ multiplex PCR, and TCRdb kept only the in-frame ones, dropping some. The sample holds roughly 18,000 clones, approximately 81% seen once. Germline loops: CDR1 MRHNA, CDR2 SNTAGT. The V end lost 0 bases, the J end lost 7 bases, and 9 bases lay between the germline ends. This CDR3 contains 13 residues. As for this clone: As yet, its antigen is unknown.

Unexposed donor CD4+ T cells date from 2011-2018, before the COVID-19 pandemic. Isolation of CD4+ T cells took place after about 9 days in culture. Unexposed-donor CD4+ T cells were probed with SARS-CoV-2 S/N and four cold-coronavirus spikes, cells permitting. Broader study findings: Compared with monoreactive clones, crossreactive clones showed significantly weaker SARS-CoV-2 expansion. In around 60% of donors, memory CD4+ clonotypes crossrecognized SARS-CoV-2 and at least one common cold coronavirus spike.

The chain carries TRBV6-4 and TRBJ1-2, with D hard to call. Source material: CD4+ T cells from PBMCs, cultured in vitro. The clonotype originates from a human donor in good health. In DNA form, the CDR3 reads TGTGCCAGCAGTGACTCGAAGATAGGTGGCTACACCTTC. It encodes CASSDSKIGGYTF.